The rows below give T cell receptor beta chains drawn from one sample of a study of cytomegalovirus exposure and HLA in healthy donors. This table comes from immunoSEQ multiplex PCR, and its TCRdb copy is limited to in-frame clones, with some not included. The repertoire consists of 83,000 or so clones, with roughly 77% occurring once and the leading ten covering over 12%. Material: PBMCs. Receptors originate from a woman aged 40 to 50 in good health and CMV-seropositive. CDR3s include the opening cysteine and the closing phenylalanine or tryptophan.

v_gene: TRBV30; CDR3aa: CAWSDAGGTYEQYF
v_gene: TRBV9; CDR3aa: CASSVGGKGNQPQHF
v_gene: TRBV2; CDR3aa: CASYAGGGWGYTF
v_gene: TRBV5-8; CDR3aa: CASSTPGSQTYNEQFF
v_gene: TRBV9; CDR3aa: CASSKTGVWEEKLFF
v_gene: TRBV11-2; CDR3aa: CASSLGQLAGAYEQYF
v_gene: TRBV5-1; CDR3aa: CASSPQGAGYEQYF
v_gene: TRBV9; CDR3aa: CASSVQAGGTQYF
v_gene: TRBV4-3; CDR3aa: CASSQATGTQYF
v_gene: TRBV5-1; CDR3aa: CASSMYPSGDGGEQYF
v_gene: TRBV7-2; CDR3aa: CASSLPTGMSYEQYF
v_gene: TRBV5-6; CDR3aa: CASSFGGSGEQYF
v_gene: TRBV7-2; CDR3aa: CASSLPRGSNTEAFF
v_gene: TRBV5-1; CDR3aa: CASSLGTAGNTIYF
v_gene: TRBV6-5; CDR3aa: CASRADRGHGNTIYF
v_gene: TRBV6-4; CDR3aa: CASRWVYRSSYEQYF
v_gene: TRBV6-5; CDR3aa: CATEGIYGYTF
v_gene: TRBV6-6; CDR3aa: CASSYLNSGNTIYF
v_gene: TRBV6-1; CDR3aa: CASSELWQGGTEAFF
v_gene: TRBV23-1; CDR3aa: CASTGTLHSLFYGYTF
v_gene: TRBV9; CDR3aa: CASSANQQGARGANVLTF
v_gene: TRBV7-9; CDR3aa: CASSLVGLAETQYF
v_gene: TRBV28; CDR3aa: CASSAQVGYTF
v_gene: TRBV5-1; CDR3aa: CASSWDRNQPQHF
v_gene: TRBV6-5; CDR3aa: CASSASGRANDEQYF
v_gene: TRBV18; CDR3aa: CASSSARESGEQYF
v_gene: TRBV29-1; CDR3aa: CSVEDLSGELFF
v_gene: TRBV7-2; CDR3aa: CASSLAVGLAGDEQFF
v_gene: TRBV14; CDR3aa: CASSQEYRLNTEAFF
v_gene: TRBV7-3; CDR3aa: CASSSGTSTDTQYF
v_gene: TRBV7-3; CDR3aa: CASSLGLAYNEQFF
v_gene: TRBV28; CDR3aa: CASRSDWEGSYEQYF
v_gene: TRBV7-3; CDR3aa: CASSLKAGEYNEQFF
v_gene: TRBV19; CDR3aa: CASSEGLAEPAGANVLTF
v_gene: TRBV11-2; CDR3aa: CASSLFGRVEYEQYF
v_gene: TRBV2; CDR3aa: CASKAGTGYLAKNIQYF
v_gene: TRBV6-1; CDR3aa: CASIDRDSSSYNEQFF
v_gene: TRBV9; CDR3aa: CASSSRGGTGHSPLHF
v_gene: TRBV2; CDR3aa: CASTRKVGANVLTF
v_gene: TRBV30; CDR3aa: CAWSRPIREGGTEAFF
v_gene: TRBV6-5; CDR3aa: CASSYWRDTDTQYF
v_gene: TRBV5-8; CDR3aa: CASSRGQGYTEAFF
v_gene: TRBV19; CDR3aa: CASSRATNTEAFF
v_gene: TRBV19; CDR3aa: CASTAQGFDPYYGYTF
v_gene: TRBV10-2; CDR3aa: CASSGTSGRTDTQYF
v_gene: TRBV27; CDR3aa: CASRLAPGGNTEAFF
v_gene: TRBV6-5; CDR3aa: CASSYVGVVNEQFF
v_gene: TRBV11-2; CDR3aa: CASSLVMGQENTEAFF
v_gene: TRBV14; CDR3aa: CASNKRGLRGDTQYF